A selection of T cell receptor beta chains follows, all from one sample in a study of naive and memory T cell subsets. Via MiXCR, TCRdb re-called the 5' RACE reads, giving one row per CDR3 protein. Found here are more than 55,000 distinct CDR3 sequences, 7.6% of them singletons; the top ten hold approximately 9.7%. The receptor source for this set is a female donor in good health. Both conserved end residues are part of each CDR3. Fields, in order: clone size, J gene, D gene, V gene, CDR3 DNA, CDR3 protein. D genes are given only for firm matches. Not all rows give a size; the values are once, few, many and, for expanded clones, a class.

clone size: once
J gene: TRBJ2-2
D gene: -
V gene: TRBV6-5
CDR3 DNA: -
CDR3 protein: CASSYSIWGGGATGELVF

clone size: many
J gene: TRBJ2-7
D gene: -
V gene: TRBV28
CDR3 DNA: TGTGCCAGCAGTTTACTCGGCCAAGCGGAGCAGTACTTC
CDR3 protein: CASSLLGQAEQYF

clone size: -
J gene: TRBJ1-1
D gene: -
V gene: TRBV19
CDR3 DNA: TGTGCCAGTAGTTCCAGGACAGCGGGGGCTAATGAAGCTTTCTTT
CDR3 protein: CASSSRTAGANEAFF

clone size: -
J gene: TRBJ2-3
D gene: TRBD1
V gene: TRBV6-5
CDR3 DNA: TGTGCCAGCAGCTGGACAGGGGTTGGAGATACGCAGTATTTT
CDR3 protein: CASSWTGVGDTQYF

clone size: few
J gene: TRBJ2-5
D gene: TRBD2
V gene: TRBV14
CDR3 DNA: TGTGCCAGCAGCCAAGACAGCGGGGGCCAAGAGACCCAGTACTTC
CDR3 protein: CASSQDSGGQETQYF

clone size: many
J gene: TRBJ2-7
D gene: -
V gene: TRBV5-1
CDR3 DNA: TGCGCCAGCAGCCCTCAGGGGAGCGAGCAGTACTTC
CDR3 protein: CASSPQGSEQYF

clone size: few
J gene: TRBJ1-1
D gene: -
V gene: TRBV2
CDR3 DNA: TGTGCCAGCAGTGCCTGGGACACCAACACTGAAGCTTTCTTT
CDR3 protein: CASSAWDTNTEAFF

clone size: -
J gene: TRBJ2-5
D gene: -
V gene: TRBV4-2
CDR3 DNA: TGTGCCAGCAGCCAAGATTCGGCAGGGGCTCAAGAGACCCAGTACTTC
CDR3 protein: CASSQDSAGAQETQYF

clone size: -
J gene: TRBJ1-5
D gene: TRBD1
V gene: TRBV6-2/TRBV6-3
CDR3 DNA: TGTGCCAGCAGTTCACGACAGGGGGAGGCTCAGCCCCAGCATTTT
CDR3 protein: CASSSRQGEAQPQHF

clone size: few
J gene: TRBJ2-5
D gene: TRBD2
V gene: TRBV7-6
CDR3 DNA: TGTGCCACCGGGGGGAGACCCCAAGAGACCCAGTACTTC
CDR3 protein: CATGGRPQETQYF

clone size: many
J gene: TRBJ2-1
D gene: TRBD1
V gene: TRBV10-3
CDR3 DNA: TGTGCCATCAGTGACGGGGGACAGGGGGTTTCCCTTAAGCAGTTCTTC
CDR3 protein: CAISDGGQGVSLKQFF

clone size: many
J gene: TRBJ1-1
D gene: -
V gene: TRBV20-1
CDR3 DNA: TGCAGTGCTCCACGGGGGGGCAGGGTGGCCTATACTGAAGCTTTCTTT
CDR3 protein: CSAPRGGRVAYTEAFF

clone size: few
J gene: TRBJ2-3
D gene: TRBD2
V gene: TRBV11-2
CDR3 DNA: TGTGCCAGCAGCTCCCCCGTCGGCGGGGGGGCCGTAGATACGCAGTATTTT
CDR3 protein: CASSSPVGGGAVDTQYF

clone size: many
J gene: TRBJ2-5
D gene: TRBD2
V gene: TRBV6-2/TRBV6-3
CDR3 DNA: TGTGCCAGCAGTCCGGGACTAGCGGGGAAGACCCAGTACTTC
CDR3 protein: CASSPGLAGKTQYF

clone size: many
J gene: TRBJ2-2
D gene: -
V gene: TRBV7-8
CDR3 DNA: TGTGCCAGCAGCGTCAATCTGATACAGGACACCGGGGAGCTGTTTTTT
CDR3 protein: CASSVNLIQDTGELFF

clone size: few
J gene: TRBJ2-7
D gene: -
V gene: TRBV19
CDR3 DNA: TGTGCCAGTAGCCAGGGAACATCCCCGGGAGTCTACGAGCAGTACTTC
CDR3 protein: CASSQGTSPGVYEQYF

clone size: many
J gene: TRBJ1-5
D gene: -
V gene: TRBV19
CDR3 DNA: TGTGCCAGTAGTATTGTTCAAGGCAGCAATCAGCCCCAGCATTTT
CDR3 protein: CASSIVQGSNQPQHF

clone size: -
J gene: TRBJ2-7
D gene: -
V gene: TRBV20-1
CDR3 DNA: TGCAGTGCTAGAGGAGCCGCGGGCCTGAACGAGCAGTACTTC
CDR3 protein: CSARGAAGLNEQYF

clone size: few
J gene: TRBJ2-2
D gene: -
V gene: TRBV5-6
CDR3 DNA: TGTGCCAGCAGCTTGGATTACGGGGGGCCCACCGGGGAGCTGTTTTTT
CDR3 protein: CASSLDYGGPTGELFF

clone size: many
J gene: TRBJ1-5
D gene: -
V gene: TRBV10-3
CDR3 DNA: TGTGCCATCGGGGGGGAACCCCTCGGCAATCAGCCCCAGCATTTT
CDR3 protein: CAIGGEPLGNQPQHF

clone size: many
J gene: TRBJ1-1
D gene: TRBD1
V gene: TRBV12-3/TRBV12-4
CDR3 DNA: TGTGCCAGCAGTTTAGAGAGGACAGGGAATCCTTTCTTT
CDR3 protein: CASSLERTGNPFF

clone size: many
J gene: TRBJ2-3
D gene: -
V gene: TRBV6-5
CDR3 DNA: TGTGCCAGCAGTTACGGGCTTTCCACAGATACGCAGTATTTT
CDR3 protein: CASSYGLSTDTQYF

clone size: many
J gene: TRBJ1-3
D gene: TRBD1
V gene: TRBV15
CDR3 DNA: TGTGCCACCAGCTCAGGGGGAAGCTGGACCTCTGGAAACACCATATATTTT
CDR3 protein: CATSSGGSWTSGNTIYF

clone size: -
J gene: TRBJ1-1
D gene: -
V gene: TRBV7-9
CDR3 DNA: TGTGCCAGCAGCTTCTCGGGGGCAAGCACTGAAGCTTTCTTT
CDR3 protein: CASSFSGASTEAFF

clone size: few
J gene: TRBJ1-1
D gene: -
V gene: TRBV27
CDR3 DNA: TGTGCCAGCAGGCCCCTATGGGGTTTCACTGAAGCTTTCTTT
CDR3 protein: CASRPLWGFTEAFF

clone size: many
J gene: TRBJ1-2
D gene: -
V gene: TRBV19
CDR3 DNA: TGTGCCAGTTTTGACAGTCCCCTCGGGTATGGCTACACCTTC
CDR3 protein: CASFDSPLGYGYTF

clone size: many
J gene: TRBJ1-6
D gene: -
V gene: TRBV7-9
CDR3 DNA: TGTGCCAGCAGCTTCCTCAGAAACCCCGACCACGATTCACCCCTCCACTTT
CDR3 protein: CASSFLRNPDHDSPLHF